The source of this T cell receptor beta chain is a study of patients and donors after allogeneic stem cell transplantation. TCRdb itself ran the RT-PCR reads through MiXCR, one entry per CDR3 protein. This sample has tens of thousands of distinct CDR3 sequences, with more than 30% found just once. The sample was blood, either unsorted or a sorted T cell fraction (not recorded which). The TCR was taken from a human donor who was either an allogeneic HSCT recipient or a stem cell or donor lymphocyte infusion donor (not recorded which). It is not recorded whose cells these are; they may come from a transplant donor.

The CDR3, as DNA: TGTGCCAGCAGTCCTCGAAGGGGGGATGAGCAGTTCTTC. Protein product: CASSPRRGDEQFF. V is TRBV28 and J is TRBJ2-1, with D possibly called TRBD1 or TRBD2 (6 bases each). CDR3 length: 13 amino acids. Germline CDR1 is MDHEN and CDR2 is SYDVKM. V lost 5 bases, J lost 8 bases, and 13 bases lay in between.